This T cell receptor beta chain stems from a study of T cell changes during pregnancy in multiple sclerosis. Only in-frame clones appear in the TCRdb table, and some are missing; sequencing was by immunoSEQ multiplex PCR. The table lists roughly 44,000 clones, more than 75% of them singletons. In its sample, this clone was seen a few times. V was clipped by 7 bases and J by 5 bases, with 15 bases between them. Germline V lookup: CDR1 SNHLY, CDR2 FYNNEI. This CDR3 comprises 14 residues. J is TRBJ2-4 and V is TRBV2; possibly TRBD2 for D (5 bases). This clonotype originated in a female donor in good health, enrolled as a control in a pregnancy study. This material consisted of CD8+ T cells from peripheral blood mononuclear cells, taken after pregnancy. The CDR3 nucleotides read TGTGCCAGCACGCAGAGGTACGGGGAAAACATTCAGTACTTC. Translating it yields CASTQRYGENIQYF.